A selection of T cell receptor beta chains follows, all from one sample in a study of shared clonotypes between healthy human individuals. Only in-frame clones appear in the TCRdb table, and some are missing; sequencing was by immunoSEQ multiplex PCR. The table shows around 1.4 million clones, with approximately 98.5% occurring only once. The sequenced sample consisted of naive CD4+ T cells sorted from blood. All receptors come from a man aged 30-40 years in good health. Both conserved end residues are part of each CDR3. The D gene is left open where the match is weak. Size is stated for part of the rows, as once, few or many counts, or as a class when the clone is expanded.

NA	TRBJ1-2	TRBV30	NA	CAERHLGAYGYTF	TGTGCCGAAAGACACCTTGGGGCCTATGGCTACACCTTC
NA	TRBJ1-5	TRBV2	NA	CASSDISNQPQHF	TGTGCCAGCAGTGATATCAGCAATCAGCCCCAGCATTTT
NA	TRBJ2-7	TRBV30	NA	CAWNPSFRSYEQYF	TGTGCCTGGAACCCTAGCTTTAGAAGCTACGAGCAGTACTTC
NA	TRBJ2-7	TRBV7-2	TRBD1	CASSPDRGAYEQYF	TGTGCCAGCAGCCCGGACAGGGGAGCCTACGAGCAGTACTTC
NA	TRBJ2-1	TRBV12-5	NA	CASASGPSYNEQFF	TGTGCTAGTGCGAGCGGGCCCTCCTACAATGAGCAGTTCTTC
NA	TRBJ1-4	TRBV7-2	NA	CASSLGQGFGEKLFF	TGTGCCAGCAGCTTAGGTCAGGGGTTTGGAGAAAAACTGTTTTTT
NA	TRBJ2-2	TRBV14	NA	CASSLSSTGELFF	TGTGCCAGCAGCCTTTCATCCACCGGGGAGCTGTTTTTT
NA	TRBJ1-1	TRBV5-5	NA	CASTLLAGRGTEAFF	TGTGCCAGCACCTTGCTAGCGGGGAGAGGCACTGAAGCTTTCTTT
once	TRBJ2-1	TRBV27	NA	CASSLGGAAYNEQFF	TGTGCCAGCAGTTTGGGGGGGGCAGCCTACAATGAGCAGTTCTTC
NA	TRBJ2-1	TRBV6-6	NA	CASSYQSVFDEQFF	TGTGCCAGCAGTTACCAGTCAGTGTTCGATGAGCAGTTCTTC
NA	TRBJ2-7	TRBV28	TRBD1	CASSSGTGAPYEQYF	TGTGCCAGCAGTTCTGGGACAGGGGCCCCCTACGAGCAGTACTTC
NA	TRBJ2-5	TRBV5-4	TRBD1	CASSQGQPFETQYF	TGTGCCAGCAGCCAGGGACAGCCGTTCGAGACCCAGTACTTC
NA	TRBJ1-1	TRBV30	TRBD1	CAWSGQGVAEAFF	TGTGCCTGGAGTGGACAGGGTGTAGCTGAAGCTTTCTTT
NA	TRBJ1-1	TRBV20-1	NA	CSAPRFTEAFF	TGCAGTGCTCCACGGTTTACTGAAGCTTTCTTT
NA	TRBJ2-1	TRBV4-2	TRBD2	CASSLGLAGGEYNEQFF	TGTGCCAGCAGCCTGGGACTAGCGGGAGGGGAATACAATGAGCAGTTCTTC
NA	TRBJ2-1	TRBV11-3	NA	CASSLGRAANNEQFF	TGTGCCAGCAGCTTGGGTCGAGCGGCCAACAATGAGCAGTTCTTC
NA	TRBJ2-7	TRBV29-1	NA	CSVGGLGRSYEQYF	TGCAGCGTTGGGGGCTTAGGGAGATCCTACGAGCAGTACTTC
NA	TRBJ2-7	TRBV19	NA	CASNMAAGGEQYF	TGTGCCAGTAATATGGCAGCGGGTGGCGAGCAGTACTTC
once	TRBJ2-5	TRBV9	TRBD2	CASSSVREGRETQYF	TGTGCCAGCAGCTCCGTCCGGGAGGGTCGAGAGACCCAGTACTTC